These 13 T cell receptor beta chains were sequenced from one sample in a study of blood T cell repertoires in COVID-19. The protocol was immunoSEQ multiplex PCR, while the TCRdb copy is restricted to in-frame clones and leaves out a portion. The repertoire has 60,000 to 75,000 clones, around 87% of them found once; the top ten carry roughly 6.6%. The sequencing sample was made of peripheral blood. The source is a man aged 55 to 70 with acute or convalescent COVID-19.

This chain connects TRBV7-2 to TRBJ2-7, with D maybe TRBD1 (6 bases). V lost 1 base to trimming and J lost 5 bases, with 9 bases between them. Looked up from germline, CDR1 is SGHTA and CDR2 is FQGNSA. The CDR3 runs to 13 residues. In nucleotides, the CDR3 is TGTGCCAGCAGCTTAGTACCAGGGGACGAGCAGTACTTC. Residues: CASSLVPGDEQYF.

This clone was counted between two and nine times. The V and J genes are TRBV7-8 and TRBJ1-5; D is uncertain. Germline V gives CDR1 SGHVS, CDR2 FQNEAQ. CDR3 length: 15 amino acids. The ends were cut back, 3 bases at V and 5 bases at J, with 14 bases in the middle. CDR3 bases: TGTGCCAGCAGCTTCCTGAAGGGAGCCCATCAGCCCCAGCATTTT. Translation gives CASSFLKGAHQPQHF.

The chain combines TRBV10-3 with TRBJ1-1, with D unclear. CDR3 size: 13 residues. Trimming stripped 6 bases from V and 1 base from J, with 9 bases between. Germline lookup yields CDR1 ENHRY and CDR2 SYGVKD. In DNA form, the CDR3 reads TGTGCCATCAGGGGAGTGGAGAACACTGAAGCTTTCTTT. Residues: CAIRGVENTEAFF.

The DNA of the CDR3 is TGTGCCAGCAGCATACGGGAACCGGCGAACACCGGGGAGCTGTTTTTT. It codes for CASSIREPANTGELFF. This chain joins TRBV13 and TRBJ2-2; tentative D call: TRBD2 (5 bases). Trimming pared 5 bases from V and 0 bases from J, leaving 13 bases between. The CDR3 totals 16 residues. Per the germline V gene, CDR1 is PRHDT and CDR2 is FYEKMQ (reference sequence). The full variable domain, completed using reference TRBV13 and TRBJ2-2, is AAGVIQSPRHLIKEKRETATLKCYPIPRHDTVYWYQQGPGQDPQFLISFYEKMQSDKGSIPDRFSAQQFSDYHSELNMSSLELGDSALYFCASSIREPANTGELFFGEGSRLTVL.

V is TRBV7-8 and J is TRBJ1-2; weak D call: TRBD1 (5 bases). V gave up 1 base and J gave up 9 bases, with 15 bases separating them. This CDR3 is 14 amino acids long. Germline V lookup: CDR1 SGHVS, CDR2 FQNEAQ. The CDR3: CASSLGDSRRSYTF. Written as DNA, the CDR3 is TGTGCCAGCAGCTTAGGGGACTCCCGGCGTAGCTACACCTTC.

V usage is TRBV2 and J usage is TRBJ2-4, with a possible D match to TRBD2 (5 bases). The V end was cut by 8 bases, the J end by 0 bases, with 14 bases between. CDR1 is SNHLY, CDR2 FYNNEI, per germline. CDR3 length: 15 amino acids. In DNA, the CDR3 is TGTGCCAGCTCGAGAGGGCAATTAGCCAAAAACATTCAGTACTTC. The encoded protein is CASSRGQLAKNIQYF.

The V gene is TRBV5-1, the J gene TRBJ1-1, with a tentative D call TRBD1 (6 bases). Germline V gene data show CDR1 as SGHRS and CDR2 as YFSETQ. The V end was cut by 1 base, the J end by 4 bases, with 20 bases between. This CDR3 has 17 amino acids. The CDR3 protein is CASSLSTGSPLPTEAFF. The CDR3 coding sequence is TGCGCCAGCAGCTTGTCTACAGGGTCTCCCCTCCCCACTGAAGCTTTCTTT.

This clone was counted a few times. The genes are TRBV11-2 and TRBJ1-5; no definite D call. The germline CDR1 and CDR2 sequences are SGHAT and FQNNGV. V lost 1 base and J lost 7, with 14 bases in between. The CDR3 runs to 15 residues. CDR3 region: CASSLGGGLGQPQHF. The CDR3, as DNA: TGTGCCAGCAGCTTAGGGGGAGGGCTCGGCCAGCCCCAGCATTTT.

The chain links TRBV5-6 to TRBJ1-5, with D uncertain. Trimming stripped 4 bases from V and 9 bases from J, with 14 bases between. The CDR3 totals 13 residues. Germline values: CDR1 SGHDT, CDR2 YYEEEE. The CDR3 loop is CASSASRTGPQHF. The CDR3 bases are TGTGCCAGCAGCGCCTCCCGCACGGGGCCCCAGCATTTT.

This chain uses TRBV20-1 with TRBJ2-7; 9 bases agree with TRBD1. The junction had 12 bases not matched to a gene; V was cut back by 3 bases and J by 6 bases. Germline CDR1 and CDR2: DFQATT and SNEGSKA (reference sequence). This CDR3 region has 15 residues. The CDR3 here is CSASRTGGDPLEQYF. DNA for the CDR3: TGCAGTGCTAGTCGTACAGGGGGCGATCCTCTCGAGCAGTACTTC.

DNA for the CDR3: TGCGCCAGCAGCTTAGCCGGGACAGGGGGCATGAAGACCCAGTACTTC. Translated: CASSLAGTGGMKTQYF. V usage is TRBV5-1 and J usage is TRBJ2-5, with 12 bases fitting TRBD1. V gave up 2 bases and J gave up 6 bases; unmatched junction bases: 8. The CDR3 contains 16 residues. Germline V gene data show CDR1 as SGHRS and CDR2 as YFSETQ.

The chain carries TRBV12-3 or TRBV12-4 and TRBJ1-1; D remains unclear. The germline V and J ends were trimmed by 6 bases and 1 base, with 9 bases remaining between them. There are 13 residues in the CDR3. The CDR3 sequence: CASSAARNTEAFF. CDR3 in DNA: TGTGCCAGCAGCGCCGCTAGGAACACTGAAGCTTTCTTT.

The chain employs TRBV7-2 and TRBJ2-2; TRBD2 matches 8 bases. Germline values: CDR1 SGHTA, CDR2 FQGNSA. The CDR3 length is 17 residues. V shed 2 bases and J 0 bases; nucleotides not matched to a gene: 5. The CDR3 loop is CASSLTGTRTNTGELFF. CDR3 coding DNA: TGTGCCAGCAGCTTAACCGGGACTAGGACGAACACCGGGGAGCTGTTTTTT.